This T cell receptor (beta chain) derives from a study of blood T cell repertoires in COVID-19. Researchers sorted participants into cohorts using their self-reported clinical history. Per the germline V gene, CDR1 is SGHRS and CDR2 is YFSETQ. The germline V and J ends were trimmed by 4 bases and 4 bases, with 11 bases remaining between them. This CDR3 spans 13 amino acids. Assay: immunoSEQ multiplex PCR; the TCRdb copy retains only in-frame clones and omits some. This table holds about 400,000 clones, over 75% found once. This receptor was obtained from a woman aged 40 to 50 with acute COVID-19. This sequence joins TRBV5-1 and TRBJ1-1; D perhaps matches TRBD1 (5 bases). The specimen was PBMCs or T cells enriched from blood (not recorded which). DNA for the CDR3: TGCGCCAGCAGCGGAAGGGGTGGCACTGAAGCTTTCTTT. Translated, it gives CASSGRGGTEAFF.